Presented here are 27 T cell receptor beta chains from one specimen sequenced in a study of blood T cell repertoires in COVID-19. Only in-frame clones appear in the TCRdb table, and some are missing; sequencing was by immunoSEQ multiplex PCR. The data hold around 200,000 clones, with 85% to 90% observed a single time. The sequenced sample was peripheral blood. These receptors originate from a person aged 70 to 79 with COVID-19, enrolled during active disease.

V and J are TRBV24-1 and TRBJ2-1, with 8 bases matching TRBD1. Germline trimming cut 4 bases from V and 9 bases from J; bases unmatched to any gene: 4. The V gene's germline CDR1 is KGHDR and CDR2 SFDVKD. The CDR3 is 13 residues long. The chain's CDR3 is CATSETRGPEQFF. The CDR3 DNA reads TGTGCCACCAGTGAGACCAGGGGGCCTGAGCAGTTCTTC.

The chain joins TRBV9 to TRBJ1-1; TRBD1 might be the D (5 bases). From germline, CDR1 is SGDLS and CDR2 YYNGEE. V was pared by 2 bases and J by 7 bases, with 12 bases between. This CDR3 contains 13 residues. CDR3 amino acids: CASSVAGGVEAFF. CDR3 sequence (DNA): TGTGCCAGCAGCGTTGCTGGGGGGGTTGAAGCTTTCTTT.

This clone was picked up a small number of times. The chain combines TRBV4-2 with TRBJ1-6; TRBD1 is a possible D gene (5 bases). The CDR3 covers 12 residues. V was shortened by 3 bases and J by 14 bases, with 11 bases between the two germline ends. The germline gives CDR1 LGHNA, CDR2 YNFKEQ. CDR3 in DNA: TGTGCCAGCAGCCAGGGGCACATCTCCCTCCACTTT. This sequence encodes CASSQGHISLHF.

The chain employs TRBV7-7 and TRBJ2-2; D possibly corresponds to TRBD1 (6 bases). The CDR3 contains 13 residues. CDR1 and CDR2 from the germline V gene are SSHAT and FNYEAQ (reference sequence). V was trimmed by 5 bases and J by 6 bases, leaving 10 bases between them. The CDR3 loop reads CASSDRLAGELFF. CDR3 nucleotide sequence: TGTGCCAGCAGCGACAGGCTCGCCGGGGAGCTGTTTTTT. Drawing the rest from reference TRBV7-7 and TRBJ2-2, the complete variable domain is GAGVSQSPRYKVTKRGQDVTLRCDPISSHATLYWYQQALGQGPEFLTYFNYEAQPDKSGLPSDRFSAERPEGSISTLTIQRTEQRDSAMYRCASSDRLAGELFFGEGSRLTVL.

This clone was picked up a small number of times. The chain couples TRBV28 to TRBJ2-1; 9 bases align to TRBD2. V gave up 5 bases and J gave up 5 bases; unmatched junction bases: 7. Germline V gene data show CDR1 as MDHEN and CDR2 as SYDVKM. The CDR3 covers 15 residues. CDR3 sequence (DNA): TGTGCCAGCAGTAAGACTAGCGGACAGGACAATGAGCAGTTCTTC. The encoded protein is CASSKTSGQDNEQFF.

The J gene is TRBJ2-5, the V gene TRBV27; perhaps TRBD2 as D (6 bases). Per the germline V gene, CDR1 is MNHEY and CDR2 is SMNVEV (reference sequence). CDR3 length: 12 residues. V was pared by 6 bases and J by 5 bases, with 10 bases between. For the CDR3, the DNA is TGTGCCAGCAGGTCTCGGGGGGAGACCCAGTACTTC. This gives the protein CASRSRGETQYF.

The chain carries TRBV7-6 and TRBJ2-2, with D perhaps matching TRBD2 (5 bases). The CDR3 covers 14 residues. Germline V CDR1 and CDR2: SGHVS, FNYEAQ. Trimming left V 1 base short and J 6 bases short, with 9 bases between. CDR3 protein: CASSLGGVSGELFF. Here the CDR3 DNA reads TGTGCCAGCAGCTTAGGGGGAGTCTCCGGGGAGCTGTTTTTT.

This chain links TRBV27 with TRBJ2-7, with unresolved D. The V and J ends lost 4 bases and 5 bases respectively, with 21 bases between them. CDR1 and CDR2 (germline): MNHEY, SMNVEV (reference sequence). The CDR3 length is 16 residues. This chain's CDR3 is CASSSGDAVMVDEQYF. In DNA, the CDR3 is TGTGCCAGCAGTTCCGGCGACGCGGTAATGGTCGACGAGCAGTACTTC.

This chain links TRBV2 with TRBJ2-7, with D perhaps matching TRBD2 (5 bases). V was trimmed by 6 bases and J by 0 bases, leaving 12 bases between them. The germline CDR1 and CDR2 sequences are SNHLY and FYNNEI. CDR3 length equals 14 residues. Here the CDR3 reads CASRSAGLSYEQYF. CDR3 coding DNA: TGTGCCAGCAGGTCGGCGGGCCTCTCCTACGAGCAGTACTTC.

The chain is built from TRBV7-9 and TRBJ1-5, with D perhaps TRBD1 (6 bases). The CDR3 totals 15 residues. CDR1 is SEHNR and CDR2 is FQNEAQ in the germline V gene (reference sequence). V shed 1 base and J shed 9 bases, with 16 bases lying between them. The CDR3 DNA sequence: TGTGCCAGCAGCTTAGTCAGGGGTTTGGATGGGCCCCAGCATTTT. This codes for CASSLVRGLDGPQHF.

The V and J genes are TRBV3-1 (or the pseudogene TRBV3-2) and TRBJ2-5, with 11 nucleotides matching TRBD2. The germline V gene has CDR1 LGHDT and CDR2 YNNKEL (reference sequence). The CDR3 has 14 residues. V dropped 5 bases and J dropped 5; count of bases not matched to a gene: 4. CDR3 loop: CASSGTSGFETQYF. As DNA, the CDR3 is TGTGCCAGCAGCGGGACTAGCGGATTTGAGACCCAGTACTTC.

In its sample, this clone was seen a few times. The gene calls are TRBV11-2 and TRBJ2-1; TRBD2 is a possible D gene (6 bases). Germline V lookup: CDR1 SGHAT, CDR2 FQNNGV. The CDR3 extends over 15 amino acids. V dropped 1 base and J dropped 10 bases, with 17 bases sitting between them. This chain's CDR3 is CASSLAGTYSGEQFF. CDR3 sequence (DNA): TGTGCCAGCAGCTTAGCGGGGACTTACAGTGGAGAGCAGTTCTTC.

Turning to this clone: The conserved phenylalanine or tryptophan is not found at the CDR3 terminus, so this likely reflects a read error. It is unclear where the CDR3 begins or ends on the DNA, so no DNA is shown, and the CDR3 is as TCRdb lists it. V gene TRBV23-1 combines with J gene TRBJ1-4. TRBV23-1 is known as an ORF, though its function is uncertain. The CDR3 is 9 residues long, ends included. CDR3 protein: CASSRRGIN.

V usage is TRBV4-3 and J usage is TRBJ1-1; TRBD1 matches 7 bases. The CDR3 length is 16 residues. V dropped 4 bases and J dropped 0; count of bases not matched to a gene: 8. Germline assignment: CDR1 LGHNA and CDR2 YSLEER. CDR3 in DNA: TGCGCCAGCAGCCTAGGCCAGGGGGGACTGAACACTGAAGCTTTCTTT. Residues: CASSLGQGGLNTEAFF.

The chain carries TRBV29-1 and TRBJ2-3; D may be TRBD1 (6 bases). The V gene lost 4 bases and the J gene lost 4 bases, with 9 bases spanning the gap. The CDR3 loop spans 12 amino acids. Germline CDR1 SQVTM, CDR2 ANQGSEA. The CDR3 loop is CSVAGAADTQYF. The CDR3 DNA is TGCAGCGTTGCAGGGGCCGCAGATACGCAGTATTTT.

DNA of the CDR3: TGTGCCAGCAGCCGAAGGGGGCTGGGTTCCACAGATACGCAGTATTTT. It yields the protein CASSRRGLGSTDTQYF. The chain is built from TRBV3-1 (or the pseudogene TRBV3-2) and TRBJ2-3, with 7 bases matching TRBD1. Germline trimming cut 4 bases from V and 2 bases from J; bases unmatched to any gene: 9. This CDR3 is built from 16 residues. Germline V gene data show CDR1 as LGHDT and CDR2 as YNNKEL (reference sequence).

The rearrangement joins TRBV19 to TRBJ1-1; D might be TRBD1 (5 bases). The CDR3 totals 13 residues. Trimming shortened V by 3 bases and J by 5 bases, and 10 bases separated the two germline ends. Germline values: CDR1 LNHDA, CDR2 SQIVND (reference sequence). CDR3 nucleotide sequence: TGTGCCAGTAGTATCAAAACAGGTACTGAAGCTTTCTTT. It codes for CASSIKTGTEAFF.

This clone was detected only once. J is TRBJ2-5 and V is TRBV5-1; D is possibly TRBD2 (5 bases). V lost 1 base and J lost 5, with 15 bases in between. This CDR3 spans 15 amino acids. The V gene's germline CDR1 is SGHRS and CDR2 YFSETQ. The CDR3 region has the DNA TGCGCCAGCAGCTTGCAAGCGGCGGGCGGGGAGACCCAGTACTTC. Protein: CASSLQAAGGETQYF.

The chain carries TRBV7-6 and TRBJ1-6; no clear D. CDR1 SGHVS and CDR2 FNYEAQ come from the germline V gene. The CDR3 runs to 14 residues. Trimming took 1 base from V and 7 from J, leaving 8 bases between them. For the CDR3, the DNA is TGTGCCAGCAGCTTAGGCGGTGCGAATTCACCCCTCCACTTT. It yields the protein CASSLGGANSPLHF.

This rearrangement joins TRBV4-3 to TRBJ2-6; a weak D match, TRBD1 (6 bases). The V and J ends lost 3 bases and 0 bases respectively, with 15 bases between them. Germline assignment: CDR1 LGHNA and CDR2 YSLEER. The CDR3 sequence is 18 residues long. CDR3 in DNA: TGCGCCAGCAGCCAGTCCGGGACACCACTCTCTGGGGCCAACGTCCTGACTTTC. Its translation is CASSQSGTPLSGANVLTF.

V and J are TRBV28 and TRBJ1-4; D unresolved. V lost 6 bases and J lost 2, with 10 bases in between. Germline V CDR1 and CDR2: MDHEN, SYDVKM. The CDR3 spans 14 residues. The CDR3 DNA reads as TGTGCCAGCAGGTCCGGAGCTACTAATGAAAAACTGTTTTTT. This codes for CASRSGATNEKLFF.

The CDR3 is CASSPPSVSGGYGYTF. CDR3 DNA: TGTGCCAGCTCACCTCCTTCAGTGAGTGGAGGATATGGCTACACCTTC. The genes are TRBV18 and TRBJ1-2; no clear D gene. Germline assignment: CDR1 KGHSH and CDR2 LQKENI. The CDR3 is 16 residues long. V was cut by 3 bases and J by 5 bases, with 19 bases left in between.

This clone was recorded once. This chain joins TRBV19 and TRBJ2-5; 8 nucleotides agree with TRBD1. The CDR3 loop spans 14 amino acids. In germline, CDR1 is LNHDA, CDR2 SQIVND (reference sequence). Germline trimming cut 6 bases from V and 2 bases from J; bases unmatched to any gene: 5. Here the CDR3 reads CASRDRVKQETQYF. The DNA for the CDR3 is TGTGCCAGTAGGGACAGGGTGAAACAAGAGACCCAGTACTTC.

The CDR3 spells CASSLHRTEAFF. In nucleotides, the CDR3 is TGTGCCAGCAGCTTACACAGAACTGAAGCTTTCTTT. The chain employs TRBV11-2 and TRBJ1-1; D is unresolved. The CDR3 covers 12 residues. Trimming removed 2 bases at V and 5 bases at J, with 6 bases between. Germline values: CDR1 SGHAT, CDR2 FQNNGV.

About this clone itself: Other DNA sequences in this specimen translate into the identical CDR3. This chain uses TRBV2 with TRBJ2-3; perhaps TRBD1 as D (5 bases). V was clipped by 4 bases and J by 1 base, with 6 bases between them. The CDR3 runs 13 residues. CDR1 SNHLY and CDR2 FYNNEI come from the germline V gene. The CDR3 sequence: CASSAQGTDTQYF. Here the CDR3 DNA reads TGTGCCAGCAGTGCACAGGGCACAGATACGCAGTATTTT.

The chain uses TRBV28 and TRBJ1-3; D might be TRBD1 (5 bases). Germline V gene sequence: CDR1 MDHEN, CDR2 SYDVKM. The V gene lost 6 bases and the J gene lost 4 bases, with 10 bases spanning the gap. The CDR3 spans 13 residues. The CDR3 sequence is CASRDTPGNTIYF. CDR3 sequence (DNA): TGTGCCAGCAGGGACACCCCCGGAAACACCATATATTTT.

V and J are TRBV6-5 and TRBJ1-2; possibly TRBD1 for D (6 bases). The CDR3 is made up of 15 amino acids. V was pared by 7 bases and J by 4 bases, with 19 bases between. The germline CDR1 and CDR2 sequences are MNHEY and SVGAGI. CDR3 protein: CASTRTGRTGYGYTF. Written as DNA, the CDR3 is TGTGCCAGCACTCGTACAGGGCGAACTGGCTATGGCTACACCTTC.